This T cell receptor (beta chain) was documented in a study of shared clonotypes between healthy human individuals. Study-level findings and limits: Clonotype sharing across a few donors was observed for approximately 5% of naive CD4 clonotypes. Rarefaction revealed incomplete sorted-subset sequencing despite large depth.

A split of CD4+ cells into CD45RA+ naive and CD45RA-negative memory subsets was performed. The authors split each subset's genomic DNA evenly across several immunoSEQ plates. Profiled with immunoSEQ multiplex PCR; TCRdb holds only in-frame clones, not every one. The sample holds 2 million to 2.5 million clones, roughly 96% seen once. The CDR3 runs 13 residues. The germline V gene has CDR1 LNHDA and CDR2 SQIVND (reference sequence). The V and J ends lost 5 bases and 7 bases, in that order; junction bases with no gene match: 5. On this clone: What it binds is unknown.

The sample consisted of naive CD4+ T cells sorted from blood. Subset defined: CD45RA+ positively selected. The chain is built from TRBV19 and TRBJ2-7, with 10 bases matching TRBD1. The clonotype comes from a man between 18 and 29 years old in good health. CDR3 in DNA: TGTGCCAGTAGTTCCTGGACAGGGGGTGAGCAGTACTTC. It encodes CASSSWTGGEQYF.